This is a list of T cell receptor beta chains from one sample in a study of T cell responses to AZD1222 COVID-19 vaccine. Sequenced by immunoSEQ multiplex PCR; TCRdb stores in-frame clones only, minus some. The sample yields 90,000 to 150,000 clones, about nine tenths seen once. The sequences come from peripheral blood, collected on day 0 of AZD1222 vaccination. All receptors derive from an adult in good health. The CDR3 runs from the conserved cysteine through the conserved F or W. The D gene is left open where the match is weak. Clone size is stated in some rows and not others, as once, few, many or a class when expanded.

V gene: TRBV7-2; J gene: TRBJ2-2; D gene: .; clone size: once; CDR3 length: 16; CDR3 protein: CASSLVGRVNTGELFF; CDR3 DNA: TGTGCCAGCAGCTTAGTGGGCAGGGTGAACACCGGGGAGCTGTTTTTT
V gene: TRBV7-2; J gene: TRBJ1-2; D gene: .; clone size: .; CDR3 length: 13; CDR3 protein: CASSLDSNYGYTF; CDR3 DNA: TGTGCCAGCAGCTTAGACAGTAACTATGGCTACACCTTC
V gene: TRBV6-4; J gene: TRBJ2-3; D gene: TRBD2; clone size: .; CDR3 length: 15; CDR3 protein: CASSASGGASDTQYF; CDR3 DNA: TGTGCCAGCAGCGCTAGCGGGGGGGCTTCAGATACGCAGTATTTT
V gene: TRBV6-4; J gene: TRBJ2-3; D gene: TRBD2; clone size: .; CDR3 length: 15; CDR3 protein: CASSTSGGSTDTQYF; CDR3 DNA: TGTGCCAGCAGTACTAGCGGGGGGTCTACAGATACGCAGTATTTT
V gene: TRBV18; J gene: TRBJ1-5; D gene: .; clone size: .; CDR3 length: 12; CDR3 protein: CASSIDRQPQHF; CDR3 DNA: TGTGCCAGCTCAATCGACCGGCAGCCCCAGCATTTT
V gene: TRBV28; J gene: TRBJ2-3; D gene: TRBD1; clone size: once; CDR3 length: 15; CDR3 protein: CASSPPGQGRDTQYF; CDR3 DNA: TGTGCCAGCAGTCCCCCGGGACAGGGGAGAGATACGCAGTATTTT
V gene: TRBV5-1; J gene: TRBJ2-3; D gene: .; clone size: .; CDR3 length: 17; CDR3 protein: CASSLGYVGGSTDTQYF; CDR3 DNA: TGCGCCAGCAGCTTGGGCTATGTCGGGGGTAGCACAGATACGCAGTATTTT
V gene: TRBV11-2; J gene: TRBJ1-2; D gene: .; clone size: .; CDR3 length: 14; CDR3 protein: CASSRWGANYGYTF; CDR3 DNA: TGTGCCAGCTCCCGGTGGGGGGCGAACTATGGCTACACCTTC
V gene: TRBV6-4; J gene: TRBJ1-1; D gene: TRBD1; clone size: .; CDR3 length: 13; CDR3 protein: CARGTGVGTEAFF; CDR3 DNA: TGTGCCAGGGGGACAGGGGTGGGCACTGAAGCTTTCTTT
V gene: TRBV6-2/TRBV6-3; J gene: TRBJ1-2; D gene: .; clone size: .; CDR3 length: 12; CDR3 protein: CASSLPWNGYTF; CDR3 DNA: TGTGCCAGCAGTCTCCCATGGAATGGCTACACCTTC
V gene: TRBV9; J gene: TRBJ2-5; D gene: TRBD2; clone size: .; CDR3 length: 14; CDR3 protein: CASSSGLEAETQYF; CDR3 DNA: TGTGCCAGCAGCTCTGGACTAGAGGCGGAGACCCAGTACTTC
V gene: TRBV5-1; J gene: TRBJ2-2; D gene: TRBD2; clone size: .; CDR3 length: 16; CDR3 protein: CASSLALAGGTGELFF; CDR3 DNA: TGCGCCAGCAGCTTGGCCCTAGCGGGGGGTACCGGGGAGCTGTTTTTT
V gene: TRBV6-2/TRBV6-3; J gene: TRBJ2-6; D gene: .; clone size: .; CDR3 length: 15; CDR3 protein: CASSYGEAGANVLTF; CDR3 DNA: TGTGCCAGCAGTTATGGGGAAGCTGGGGCCAACGTCCTGACTTTC
V gene: TRBV5-4; J gene: TRBJ1-2; D gene: TRBD1; clone size: few; CDR3 length: 13; CDR3 protein: CASSTQGANGYTF; CDR3 DNA: TGTGCCAGCAGCACACAGGGGGCAAATGGCTACACCTTC
V gene: TRBV30; J gene: TRBJ1-4; D gene: .; clone size: .; CDR3 length: 16; CDR3 protein: CAWSVTGSTTVGKLFF; CDR3 DNA: TGTGCCTGGAGTGTAACAGGGTCTACCACGGTGGGAAAACTGTTTTTT
V gene: TRBV23-1; J gene: TRBJ1-5; D gene: .; clone size: .; CDR3 length: 13; CDR3 protein: CARSQGGNQPQHF; CDR3 DNA: TGCGCCAGGAGTCAAGGTGGGAATCAGCCCCAGCATTTT
V gene: TRBV2; J gene: TRBJ2-7; D gene: TRBD2; clone size: .; CDR3 length: 16; CDR3 protein: CASAIAGGPAGSEQYF; CDR3 DNA: TGTGCCAGCGCAATAGCGGGGGGGCCGGCGGGGAGCGAGCAGTACTTC
V gene: TRBV5-1; J gene: TRBJ2-3; D gene: TRBD1; clone size: .; CDR3 length: 15; CDR3 protein: CASSSTGGSPDTQYF; CDR3 DNA: TGCGCCAGCAGCTCGACAGGGGGGTCCCCAGATACGCAGTATTTT
V gene: TRBV5-6; J gene: TRBJ2-7; D gene: .; clone size: .; CDR3 length: 14; CDR3 protein: CASSLTGTRYEQYF; CDR3 DNA: TGTGCCAGCAGCTTGACAGGAACCCGCTACGAGCAGTACTTC
V gene: TRBV4-1; J gene: TRBJ2-7; D gene: .; clone size: .; CDR3 length: 12; CDR3 protein: CASSQDSYEQYF; CDR3 DNA: TGCGCCAGCAGCCAAGACAGCTACGAGCAGTACTTC
V gene: TRBV19; J gene: TRBJ2-2; D gene: .; clone size: once; CDR3 length: 12; CDR3 protein: CASSMGTGELFF; CDR3 DNA: TGTGCCAGTAGTATGGGCACCGGGGAGCTGTTTTTT
V gene: TRBV2; J gene: TRBJ2-3; D gene: .; clone size: .; CDR3 length: 10; CDR3 protein: CASHTDTQYF; CDR3 DNA: TGTGCCAGCCACACAGATACGCAGTATTTT
V gene: TRBV5-5; J gene: TRBJ1-1; D gene: .; clone size: .; CDR3 length: 14; CDR3 protein: CASSLGTGGTEAFF; CDR3 DNA: TGTGCCAGCAGCTTAGGGACTGGCGGCACTGAAGCTTTCTTT
V gene: TRBV20-1; J gene: TRBJ2-7; D gene: .; clone size: .; CDR3 length: 9; CDR3 protein: CSAGYEQYF; CDR3 DNA: TGCAGTGCTGGGTATGAGCAGTACTTC
V gene: TRBV9; J gene: TRBJ1-2; D gene: TRBD1; clone size: .; CDR3 length: 14; CDR3 protein: CASSVVGQDYGYTF; CDR3 DNA: TGTGCCAGCAGCGTAGTCGGACAGGACTATGGCTACACCTTC
V gene: TRBV2; J gene: TRBJ2-5; D gene: .; clone size: .; CDR3 length: 13; CDR3 protein: CASSGQHKETQYF; CDR3 DNA: TGTGCCAGCAGTGGACAGCACAAAGAGACCCAGTACTTC
V gene: TRBV29-1; J gene: TRBJ1-2; D gene: TRBD1; clone size: .; CDR3 length: 13; CDR3 protein: CSVGQGLNYGYTF; CDR3 DNA: TGCAGCGTCGGACAGGGTTTGAACTATGGCTACACCTTC
V gene: TRBV5-6; J gene: TRBJ1-3; D gene: .; clone size: .; CDR3 length: 16; CDR3 protein: CASSWRAGAPRNTIYF; CDR3 DNA: TGTGCCAGCAGCTGGAGGGCGGGGGCACCTCGGAACACCATATATTTT
V gene: TRBV6-5; J gene: TRBJ2-3; D gene: .; clone size: .; CDR3 length: 15; CDR3 protein: CASRGGYASTDTQYF; CDR3 DNA: TGTGCCAGCAGGGGCGGGTACGCTAGCACAGATACGCAGTATTTT
V gene: TRBV11-2; J gene: TRBJ1-1; D gene: .; clone size: few; CDR3 length: 13; CDR3 protein: CASSGRGGAEAFF; CDR3 DNA: TGTGCCAGCAGCGGACGGGGGGGGGCTGAAGCTTTCTTT
V gene: TRBV10-1; J gene: TRBJ1-1; D gene: .; clone size: .; CDR3 length: 13; CDR3 protein: CASSERQDTEAFF; CDR3 DNA: TGCGCCAGCAGTGAAAGACAGGACACTGAAGCTTTCTTT
V gene: TRBV4-1; J gene: TRBJ1-1; D gene: .; clone size: .; CDR3 length: 17; CDR3 protein: CASSPQRLSLMNTEAFF; CDR3 DNA: TGCGCCAGCAGCCCGCAGCGCTTATCTTTAATGAACACTGAAGCTTTCTTT
V gene: TRBV12-3/TRBV12-4; J gene: TRBJ1-2; D gene: TRBD1; clone size: .; CDR3 length: 12; CDR3 protein: CASSTGDHGYTF; CDR3 DNA: TGTGCCAGCAGTACAGGGGATCATGGCTACACCTTC
V gene: TRBV12-5; J gene: TRBJ1-3; D gene: .; clone size: .; CDR3 length: 16; CDR3 protein: CASGLVLAGSGNTIYF; CDR3 DNA: TGTGCTAGTGGTTTGGTACTGGCGGGCTCTGGAAACACCATATATTTT
V gene: TRBV6-5; J gene: TRBJ2-7; D gene: .; clone size: once; CDR3 length: 11; CDR3 protein: CAINREGEQYF; CDR3 DNA: TGTGCCATAAACAGGGAAGGCGAGCAGTACTTC
V gene: TRBV5-1; J gene: TRBJ2-1; D gene: TRBD2; clone size: .; CDR3 length: 18; CDR3 protein: CASSLVGLAGGQGNEQFF; CDR3 DNA: TGCGCCAGCAGCTTGGTGGGCCTAGCGGGGGGGCAAGGTAATGAGCAGTTCTTC
V gene: TRBV4-1; J gene: TRBJ1-1; D gene: .; clone size: .; CDR3 length: 13; CDR3 protein: CASTRTVNTEAFF; CDR3 DNA: TGCGCCAGCACACGGACAGTGAACACTGAAGCTTTCTTT
V gene: TRBV7-9; J gene: TRBJ2-1; D gene: .; clone size: .; CDR3 length: 15; CDR3 protein: CASSLGGQPYNEQFF; CDR3 DNA: TGTGCCAGCAGCTTAGGGGGCCAGCCCTACAATGAGCAGTTCTTC
V gene: TRBV6-1; J gene: TRBJ2-7; D gene: .; clone size: few; CDR3 length: 13; CDR3 protein: CASSEGISYEQYF; CDR3 DNA: TGTGCCAGCAGTGAAGGTATCTCCTACGAGCAGTACTTC
V gene: TRBV19; J gene: TRBJ2-1; D gene: TRBD2; clone size: .; CDR3 length: 14; CDR3 protein: CASSLTSAYNEQFF; CDR3 DNA: TGTGCCAGTAGTCTCACTAGCGCCTACAATGAGCAGTTCTTC
V gene: TRBV24-1; J gene: TRBJ1-2; D gene: .; clone size: .; CDR3 length: 14; CDR3 protein: CATSDPRPPGGYTF; CDR3 DNA: TGTGCCACCAGTGACCCCCGCCCACCGGGAGGCTACACCTTC
V gene: TRBV12-3/TRBV12-4; J gene: TRBJ2-7; D gene: .; clone size: .; CDR3 length: 12; CDR3 protein: CASSLIVGEQYF; CDR3 DNA: TGTGCCAGCAGTTTGATTGTGGGTGAGCAGTACTTC
V gene: TRBV4-2; J gene: TRBJ1-1; D gene: .; clone size: .; CDR3 length: 14; CDR3 protein: CASSQTGGNTEAFF; CDR3 DNA: TGTGCCAGCAGCCAGACGGGCGGGAACACTGAAGCTTTCTTT
V gene: TRBV6-6; J gene: TRBJ1-1; D gene: .; clone size: .; CDR3 length: 15; CDR3 protein: CASSSRAIMNTEAFF; CDR3 DNA: TGTGCCAGCAGTTCCAGGGCAATAATGAACACTGAAGCTTTCTTT
V gene: TRBV15; J gene: TRBJ1-4; D gene: .; clone size: .; CDR3 length: 15; CDR3 protein: CATSYYRATNEKLFF; CDR3 DNA: TGTGCCACCAGCTACTACAGGGCAACTAATGAAAAACTGTTTTTT
V gene: TRBV5-1; J gene: TRBJ2-2; D gene: .; clone size: .; CDR3 length: 15; CDR3 protein: CASSLRQDNTGELFF; CDR3 DNA: TGCGCCAGCAGCTTGCGACAGGATAACACCGGGGAGCTGTTTTTT
V gene: TRBV7-5; J gene: TRBJ2-2; D gene: .; clone size: .; CDR3 length: 14; CDR3 protein: CVRSDRQDCGELFF; CDR3 DNA: TGTGTCAGAAGCGACCGACAGGATTGCGGGGAGCTGTTTTTT
V gene: TRBV18; J gene: TRBJ1-6; D gene: .; clone size: .; CDR3 length: 20; CDR3 protein: CASSPVLRTSFSSYNSPLHF; CDR3 DNA: TGTGCCAGCTCACCAGTGCTGAGGACATCCTTTAGCTCCTATAATTCACCCCTCCACTTT
V gene: TRBV29-1; J gene: TRBJ2-7; D gene: .; clone size: .; CDR3 length: 13; CDR3 protein: CSVILGSSYEQYF; CDR3 DNA: TGCAGCGTTATTCTTGGAAGCTCCTACGAGCAGTACTTC
V gene: TRBV6-5; J gene: TRBJ1-1; D gene: .; clone size: .; CDR3 length: 14; CDR3 protein: CASRRTGVSTEAFF; CDR3 DNA: TGTGCCAGCAGGAGGACGGGGGTCAGCACTGAAGCTTTCTTT